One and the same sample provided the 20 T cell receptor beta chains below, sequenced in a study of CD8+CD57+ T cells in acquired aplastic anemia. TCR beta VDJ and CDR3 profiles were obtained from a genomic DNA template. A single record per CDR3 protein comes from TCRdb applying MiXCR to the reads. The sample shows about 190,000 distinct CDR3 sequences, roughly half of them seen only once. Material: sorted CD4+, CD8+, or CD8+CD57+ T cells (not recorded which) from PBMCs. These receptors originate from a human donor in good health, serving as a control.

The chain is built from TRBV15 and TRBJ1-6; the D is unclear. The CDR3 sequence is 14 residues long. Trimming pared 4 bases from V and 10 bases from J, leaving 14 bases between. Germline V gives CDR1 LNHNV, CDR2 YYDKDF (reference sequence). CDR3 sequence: CATSIGVVDSPLHF. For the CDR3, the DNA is TGTGCCACCAGCATTGGGGTAGTTGACTCACCCCTCCACTTT.

The chain's CDR3 is CASSPLGGDYYGYTF. The CDR3 nucleotides are TGTGCCAGTAGCCCATTAGGGGGGGACTACTATGGCTACACCTTC. The chain employs TRBV19 and TRBJ1-2; TRBD1 might be the D (6 bases). V lost 6 bases and J lost 3, with 17 bases in between. The length of the CDR3 is 15 residues. Germline V gene lookup returns CDR1 LNHDA and CDR2 SQIVND (reference sequence).

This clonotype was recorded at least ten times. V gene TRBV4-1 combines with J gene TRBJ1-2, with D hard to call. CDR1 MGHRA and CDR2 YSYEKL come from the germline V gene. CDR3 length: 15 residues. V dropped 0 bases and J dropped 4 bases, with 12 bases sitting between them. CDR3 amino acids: CASSQDREGSYGYTF. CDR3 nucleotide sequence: TGCGCCAGCAGCCAAGATCGGGAAGGGAGCTATGGCTACACCTTC.

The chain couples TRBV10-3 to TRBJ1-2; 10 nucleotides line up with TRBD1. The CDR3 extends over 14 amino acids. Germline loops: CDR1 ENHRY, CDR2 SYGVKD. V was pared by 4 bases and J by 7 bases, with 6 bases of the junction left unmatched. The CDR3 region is CAISVGGDRGGYTF. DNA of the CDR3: TGTGCCATCAGTGTGGGGGGGGACAGGGGTGGCTACACCTTC.

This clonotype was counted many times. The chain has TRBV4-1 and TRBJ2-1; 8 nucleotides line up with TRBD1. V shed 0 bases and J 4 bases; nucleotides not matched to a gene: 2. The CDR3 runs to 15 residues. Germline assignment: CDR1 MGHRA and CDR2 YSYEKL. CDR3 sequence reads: CASSQEDRAYNEQFF. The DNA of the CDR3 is TGCGCCAGCAGCCAAGAGGACAGGGCTTACAATGAGCAGTTCTTC.

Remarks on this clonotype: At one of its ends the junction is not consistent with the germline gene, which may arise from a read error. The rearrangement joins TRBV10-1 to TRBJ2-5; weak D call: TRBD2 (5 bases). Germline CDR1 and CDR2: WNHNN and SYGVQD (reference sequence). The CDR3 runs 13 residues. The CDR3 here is CVSSKSREGTQYF. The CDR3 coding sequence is TGCGTCAGCAGCAAAAGTCGGGAAGGGACCCAGTACTTC.

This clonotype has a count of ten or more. CDR3 in DNA: TGCGCCAGCAGCTTGGCGCCCACACCGAGCAATGAGCAGTTCTTC. It translates to CASSLAPTPSNEQFF. V is TRBV5-1 and J is TRBJ2-1; no clear D gene. CDR3 length equals 15 residues. CDR1 is SGHRS and CDR2 is YFSETQ in the germline V gene. V was cut by 0 bases and J by 6 bases, with 13 bases left in between.

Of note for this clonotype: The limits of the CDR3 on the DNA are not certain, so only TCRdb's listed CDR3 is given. CDR3 loop: CASTSAGRYNEQFF. The V call is TRBV19, the J call TRBJ2-1; no check of the table's D call, TRBD2, against the DNA was made. Germline V gives CDR1 LNHDA, CDR2 SQIVND (reference sequence). The CDR3 sequence runs 14 residues, both termini included.

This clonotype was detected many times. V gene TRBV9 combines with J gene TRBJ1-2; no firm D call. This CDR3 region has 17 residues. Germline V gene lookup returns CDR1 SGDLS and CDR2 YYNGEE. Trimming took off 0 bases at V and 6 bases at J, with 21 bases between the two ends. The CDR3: CASSVGPPSQHINGYTF. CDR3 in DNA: TGTGCCAGCAGCGTAGGACCACCATCCCAACATATTAATGGCTACACCTTC.

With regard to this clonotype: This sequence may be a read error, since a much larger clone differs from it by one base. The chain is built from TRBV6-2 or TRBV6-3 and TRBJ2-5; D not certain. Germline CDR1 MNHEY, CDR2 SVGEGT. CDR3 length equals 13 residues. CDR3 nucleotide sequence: TGTACCAGCAGTTCTTGGATCCAAGAGACCCAGTACTTC. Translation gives CTSSSWIQETQYF.

CDR3 in DNA: TGTGCCAGTAGTATTACCGGGGGGTTCACAGATACGCAGTATTTT. Translating it yields CASSITGGFTDTQYF. The V call is TRBV19, the J call TRBJ2-3; 7 bases fit TRBD2. Germline V gene sequence: CDR1 LNHDA, CDR2 SQIVND (reference sequence). CDR3 length: 15 amino acids. Germline trimming cut 3 bases from V and 2 bases from J; bases unmatched to any gene: 5.

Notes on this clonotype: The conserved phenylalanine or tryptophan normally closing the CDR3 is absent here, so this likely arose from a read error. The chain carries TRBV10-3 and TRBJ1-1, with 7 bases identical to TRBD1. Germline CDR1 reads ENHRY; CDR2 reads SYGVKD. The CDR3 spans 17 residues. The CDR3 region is CASSSHLGTVGNTEAFS. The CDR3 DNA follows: TGTGCCAGCAGTTCACACCTTGGGACAGTTGGTAACACTGAAGCTTTCTCT.

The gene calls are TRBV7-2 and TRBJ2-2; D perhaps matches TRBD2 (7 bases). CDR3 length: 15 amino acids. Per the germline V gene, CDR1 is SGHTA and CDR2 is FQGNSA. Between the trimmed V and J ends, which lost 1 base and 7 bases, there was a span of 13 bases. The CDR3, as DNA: TGTGCCAGCAGCTTAGTGGGGGGGGGCAGCGGGGAGCTGTTTTTT. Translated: CASSLVGGGSGELFF.

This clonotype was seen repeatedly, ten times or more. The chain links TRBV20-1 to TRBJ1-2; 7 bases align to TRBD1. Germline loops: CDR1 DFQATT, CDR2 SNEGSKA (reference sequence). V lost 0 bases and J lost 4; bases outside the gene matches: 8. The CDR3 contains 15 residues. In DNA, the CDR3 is TGCAGTGCTAGAGACATTCGGGACAGCTTCTATGGCTACACCTTC. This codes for CSARDIRDSFYGYTF.

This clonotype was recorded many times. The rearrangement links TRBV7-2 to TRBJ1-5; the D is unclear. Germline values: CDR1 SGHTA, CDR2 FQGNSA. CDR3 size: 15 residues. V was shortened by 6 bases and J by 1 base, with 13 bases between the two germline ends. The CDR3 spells CASSPSGWSNQPQHF. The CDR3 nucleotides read TGTGCCAGCAGTCCCTCAGGATGGAGCAATCAGCCCCAGCATTTT.

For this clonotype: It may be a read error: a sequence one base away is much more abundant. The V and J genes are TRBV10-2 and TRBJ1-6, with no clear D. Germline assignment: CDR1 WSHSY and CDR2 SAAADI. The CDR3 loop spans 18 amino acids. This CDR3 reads CASSYFPTASSHNSPLHF. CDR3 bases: TGTGCCAGCAGTTACTTCCCGACTGCGAGCTCCCATAATTCACCCCTCCACTTT.

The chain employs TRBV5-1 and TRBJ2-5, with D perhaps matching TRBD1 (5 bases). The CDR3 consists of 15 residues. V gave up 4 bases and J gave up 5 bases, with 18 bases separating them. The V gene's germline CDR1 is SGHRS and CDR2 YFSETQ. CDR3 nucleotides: TGCGCCAGCAGCAGTACAGGAGACACCGGGGAGACCCAGTACTTC. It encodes CASSSTGDTGETQYF.

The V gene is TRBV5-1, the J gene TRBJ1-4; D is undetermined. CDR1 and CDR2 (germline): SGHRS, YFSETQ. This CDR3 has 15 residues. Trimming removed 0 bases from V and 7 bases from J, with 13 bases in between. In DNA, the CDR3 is TGCGCCAGCAGCTTGGTCCCGGGATCCGGTGAAAAACTGTTTTTT. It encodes CASSLVPGSGEKLFF.

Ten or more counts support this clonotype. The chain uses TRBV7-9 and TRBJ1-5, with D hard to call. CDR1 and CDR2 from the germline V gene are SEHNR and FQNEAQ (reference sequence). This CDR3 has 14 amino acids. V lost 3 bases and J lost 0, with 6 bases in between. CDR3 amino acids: CASSFRNSNQPQHF. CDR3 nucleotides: TGTGCCAGCAGCTTTAGGAATAGCAATCAGCCCCAGCATTTT.

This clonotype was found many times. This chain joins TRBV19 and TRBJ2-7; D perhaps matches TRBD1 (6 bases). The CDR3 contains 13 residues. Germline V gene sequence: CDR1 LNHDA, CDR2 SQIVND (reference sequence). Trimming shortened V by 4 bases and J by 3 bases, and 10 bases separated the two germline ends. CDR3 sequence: CASSTGAGYEQYF. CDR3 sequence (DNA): TGTGCCAGTAGTACAGGGGCTGGCTACGAGCAGTACTTC.